These T cell receptor beta chains were read from a single sample in a study of cytomegalovirus exposure and HLA in healthy donors. This table comes from immunoSEQ multiplex PCR, and its TCRdb copy is limited to in-frame clones, with some not included. The table records 90,000 or so clones, about three quarters of them present only once. Sequencing input: PBMCs. The receptors derive from a boy aged 5 to 17 in good health and CMV-seronegative. The CDR3 runs from the conserved cysteine through the conserved F or W. D genes are given only for firm matches. The size field is filled for only some rows; it gives once, few, many or a size class.

j_call: TRBJ2-1; clone_size: -; d_call: -; v_call: TRBV6-5; cdr3_nt: TGTGCCAGCAGTTTAGGACAGAGCTCCTACAATGAGCAGTTCTTC; cdr3_aa: CASSLGQSSYNEQFF
j_call: TRBJ2-1; clone_size: -; d_call: TRBD1; v_call: TRBV6-5; cdr3_nt: TGTGCCAGCAGCCACCGGGACAGGCGATACAATGAGCAGTTCTTC; cdr3_aa: CASSHRDRRYNEQFF
j_call: TRBJ2-1; clone_size: -; d_call: -; v_call: TRBV7-2; cdr3_nt: TGTGCCAGCAGCGGAAACCCCCCAGGCGAGCAGTTCTTC; cdr3_aa: CASSGNPPGEQFF
j_call: TRBJ2-7; clone_size: -; d_call: -; v_call: TRBV6-5; cdr3_nt: TGTGCCAGCAGCCCACGCAGGGGTGCCTACGAGCAGTACTTC; cdr3_aa: CASSPRRGAYEQYF
j_call: TRBJ1-2; clone_size: -; d_call: -; v_call: TRBV6-5; cdr3_nt: TGTGCCAGTAAAACAGGGATCTATGGCTACACCTTC; cdr3_aa: CASKTGIYGYTF
j_call: TRBJ2-1; clone_size: -; d_call: TRBD2; v_call: TRBV6-4; cdr3_nt: TGTGCCAGCAGTCCTAGACTAGCGGGAGGTTGGAATGAGCAGTTCTTC; cdr3_aa: CASSPRLAGGWNEQFF
j_call: TRBJ2-1; clone_size: -; d_call: -; v_call: TRBV29-1; cdr3_nt: TGCAGCGGGGGGGGGCTAGCGGCTTACAATGAGCAGTTCTTC; cdr3_aa: CSGGGLAAYNEQFF
j_call: TRBJ2-1; clone_size: -; d_call: TRBD1; v_call: TRBV7-9; cdr3_nt: TGTGCCAGCACCCCAGAGGGGGCTTTCAATGAGCAGTTCTTC; cdr3_aa: CASTPEGAFNEQFF
j_call: TRBJ2-3; clone_size: -; d_call: -; v_call: TRBV4-1; cdr3_nt: TGCGCCAGCAGCCAAGATCTGGCGGGCCGCACAGATACGCAGTATTTT; cdr3_aa: CASSQDLAGRTDTQYF
j_call: TRBJ1-1; clone_size: -; d_call: TRBD1; v_call: TRBV6-5; cdr3_nt: TGTGCCAGCAGTTCCCACAGGGGCATGAACACTGAAGCTTTCTTT; cdr3_aa: CASSSHRGMNTEAFF
j_call: TRBJ2-7; clone_size: once; d_call: -; v_call: TRBV5-1; cdr3_nt: TGCGCCAGCAGCTTCTCCTCCTCCGAGCAGTACTTC; cdr3_aa: CASSFSSSEQYF
j_call: TRBJ2-4; clone_size: -; d_call: -; v_call: TRBV5-1; cdr3_nt: TGCGCCAGCAGCTTGGCCGCTGGCCAGGGAGCCAAAAACATTCAGTACTTC; cdr3_aa: CASSLAAGQGAKNIQYF
j_call: TRBJ2-2; clone_size: -; d_call: TRBD1; v_call: TRBV4-1; cdr3_nt: TGCGCCAGCAGCCCCGTCAGGGGGCGCGCCGGGGAGCTGTTTTTT; cdr3_aa: CASSPVRGRAGELFF
j_call: TRBJ1-4; clone_size: -; d_call: -; v_call: TRBV4-2; cdr3_nt: TGTGCCAGCAGCCGGGATGCGGGCAGGTCTTTCGAAAAACTGTTTTTT; cdr3_aa: CASSRDAGRSFEKLFF
j_call: TRBJ2-7; clone_size: -; d_call: -; v_call: TRBV28; cdr3_nt: TGTGCCAGCAGTTTAGACAGTTTGAACGAGCAGTACTTC; cdr3_aa: CASSLDSLNEQYF
j_call: TRBJ2-7; clone_size: -; d_call: TRBD2; v_call: TRBV28; cdr3_nt: TGTGCCAGCAGTAACCTTCTCGGGGGGACCGGCGGCATTGAGCAGTACTTC; cdr3_aa: CASSNLLGGTGGIEQYF
j_call: TRBJ1-1; clone_size: few; d_call: TRBD1; v_call: TRBV5-1; cdr3_nt: TGCGCCAGCAGCCTTGACAGGGGGACTGAAGCTTTCTTT; cdr3_aa: CASSLDRGTEAFF
j_call: TRBJ2-7; clone_size: once; d_call: -; v_call: TRBV29-1; cdr3_nt: TGCAGCGTTGAAGACAGAAACTACGAGCAGTACTTC; cdr3_aa: CSVEDRNYEQYF
j_call: TRBJ1-1; clone_size: -; d_call: -; v_call: TRBV10-2; cdr3_nt: TGCGCCAGCAAAACAGCTGAAGGCACTGAAGCTTTCTTT; cdr3_aa: CASKTAEGTEAFF
j_call: TRBJ2-3; clone_size: -; d_call: -; v_call: TRBV1; cdr3_nt: TGCACCAGCAGCCAAGCGAGCGGGTCCCCAGATACGCAGTATTTT; cdr3_aa: CTSSQASGSPDTQYF
j_call: TRBJ1-4; clone_size: -; d_call: -; v_call: TRBV28; cdr3_nt: TGTGCCAGCAGCCCCGGGGGGGCTCCTAATGAAAAACTGTTTTTT; cdr3_aa: CASSPGGAPNEKLFF
j_call: TRBJ2-7; clone_size: -; d_call: -; v_call: TRBV6-6; cdr3_nt: TGTGCCAGCAGTTACCCCTCGGGTGCCTCCTACGAGCAGTACTTC; cdr3_aa: CASSYPSGASYEQYF